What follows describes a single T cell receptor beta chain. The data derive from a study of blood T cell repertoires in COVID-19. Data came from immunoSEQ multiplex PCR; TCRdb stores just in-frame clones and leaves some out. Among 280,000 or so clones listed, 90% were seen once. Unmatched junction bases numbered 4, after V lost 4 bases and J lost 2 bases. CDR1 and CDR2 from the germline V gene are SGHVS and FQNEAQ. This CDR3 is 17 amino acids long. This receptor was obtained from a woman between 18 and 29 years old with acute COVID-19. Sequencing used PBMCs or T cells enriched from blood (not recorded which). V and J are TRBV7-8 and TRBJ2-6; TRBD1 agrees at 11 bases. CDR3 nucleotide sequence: TGTGCCAGCAGCTCTCCGGGACAGGGGGCTGGGGCCAACGTCCTGACTTTC. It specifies CASSSPGQGAGANVLTF.